The sequence of this T cell receptor (beta chain) was determined in a study of control samples from healthy donors and cancer patients. V lost 0 bases to trimming and J lost 5 bases, with 12 bases between them. Germline V gives CDR1 GTSNPN, CDR2 SVGIG (reference sequence). This CDR3 has 14 residues. Assay used: immunoSEQ multiplex PCR; TCRdb lists only in-frame clones, some missing. The profile shows approximately 90,000 clones, around four fifths of them singletons. Source material: blood. J is TRBJ2-3 and V is TRBV30; D might be TRBD1 (7 bases). The receptor was isolated from a man aged 30 to 45 in good health. CDR3 bases: TGTGCCTGGAGTGTACGGAGGGGGCAAGATACGCAGTATTTT. Protein sequence: CAWSVRRGQDTQYF.